Detailed here is one T cell receptor (beta chain). These data come from a study of blood T cell repertoires in COVID-19. Study details: There were acute and convalescent COVID-19 samples, and they came from the United States, Italy and Spain. PBMCs, B-cell-depleted T cells, or T cells were the source of the cDNA or gDNA that made up the material.

Assay used: immunoSEQ multiplex PCR; TCRdb lists only in-frame clones, some missing. The sample contains more than 200,000 clones, roughly 80% of which appear only once. Germline V CDR1 and CDR2: SNHLY, FYNNEI. The CDR3 sequence is 14 residues long. Trimming removed 11 bases at V and 3 bases at J, with 18 bases between. The sequencing input was peripheral blood. This receptor was identified in a woman of 80 years or more with acute or convalescent COVID-19. The chain carries TRBV2 and TRBJ2-3; a possible D gene is TRBD1 (5 bases). CDR3 DNA: TGTGCCTGCCCGTCTCAGGGATTTACAGATACGCAGTATTTT. It translates to CACPSQGFTDTQYF. The whole variable domain, remainder taken from reference TRBV2 and TRBJ2-3, is EPEVTQTPSHQVTQMGQEVILRCVPISNHLYFYWYRQILGQKVEFLVSFYNNEISEKSEIFDDQFSVERPDGSNFTLKIRSTKLEDSAMYFCACPSQGFTDTQYFGPGTRLTVL.